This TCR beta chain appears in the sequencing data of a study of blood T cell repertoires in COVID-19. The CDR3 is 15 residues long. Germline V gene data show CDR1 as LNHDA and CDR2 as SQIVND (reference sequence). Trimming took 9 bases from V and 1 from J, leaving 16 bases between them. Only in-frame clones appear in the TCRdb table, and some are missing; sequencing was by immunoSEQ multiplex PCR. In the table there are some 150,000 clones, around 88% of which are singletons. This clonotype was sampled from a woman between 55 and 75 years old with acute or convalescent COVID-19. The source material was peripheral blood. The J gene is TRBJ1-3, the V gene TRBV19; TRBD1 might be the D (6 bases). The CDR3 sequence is CASQTMGASGNTIYF. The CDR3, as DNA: TGTGCCAGCCAAACCATGGGGGCATCTGGAAACACCATATATTTT.